This T cell receptor (beta chain) was sequenced for a study of vaccination and CD4 T cells after COVID-19. Documented treatment: roughly 10-day PBMC culture with coronavirus spike peptide pools or control peptides (ViraFEST assay). An unexposed donor provided the CD4+ T cells, which were collected before the COVID-19 pandemic (2011-2018). Concerning this clonotype: Its antigen remains unknown.

This CDR3 is 13 amino acids long. Germline assignment: CDR1 SGHRS and CDR2 YFSETQ. V dropped 2 bases and J dropped 4 bases, with 9 bases sitting between them. Sequenced with the Oncomine TCR Beta short-read assay was DNA taken from cultured CD4+ T cells. Each CDR3 protein is one row after TCRdb ran MiXCR on the PCR reads. The sample consists of about 6,800 distinct CDR3 sequences, around three fifths of them appearing once. Sequenced sample: CD4+ T cells from blood, cultured in vitro. V gene TRBV5-1 combines with J gene TRBJ1-1, with D possibly TRBD1 on 6 matching bases. The clonotype comes from a human donor in good health. The CDR3: CASSFGGGTEAFF. In DNA form, the CDR3 reads TGCGCCAGCAGCTTTGGGGGCGGCACTGAAGCTTTCTTT.